This entry is about one TCR beta chain. Original analysis: From reference gene primer amplification, estimates of nucleated cell counts were derived. The protocol was immunoSEQ multiplex PCR, while the TCRdb copy is restricted to in-frame clones and leaves out a portion. V and J calls and clone size are copied from that table; D and trimming were computed from the DNA. The sample includes 35,000 to 45,000 clones, about 88% of them seen just once. Trimming removed 6 bases at V and 0 bases at J, with 9 bases between. Germline V CDR1 and CDR2: KGHSH, LQKENI. The CDR3 loop spans 15 amino acids. The data were obtained in a study of blood T cell repertoires in COVID-19. About the study: Sites across the United States, Italy and Spain contributed samples from acute and convalescent COVID-19. Sources were T cells, B-cell-depleted T cells, or PBMCs; the material itself was cDNA or gDNA.

V and J are TRBV18 and TRBJ2-6; the D is unclear. Sequenced input: peripheral blood. The sequence derives from a human donor in a cohort sampled during active COVID-19. Here the CDR3 DNA reads TGTGCCAGCTCTCTGGGCAACTCTGGGGCCAACGTCCTGACTTTC. It is translated as CASSLGNSGANVLTF.